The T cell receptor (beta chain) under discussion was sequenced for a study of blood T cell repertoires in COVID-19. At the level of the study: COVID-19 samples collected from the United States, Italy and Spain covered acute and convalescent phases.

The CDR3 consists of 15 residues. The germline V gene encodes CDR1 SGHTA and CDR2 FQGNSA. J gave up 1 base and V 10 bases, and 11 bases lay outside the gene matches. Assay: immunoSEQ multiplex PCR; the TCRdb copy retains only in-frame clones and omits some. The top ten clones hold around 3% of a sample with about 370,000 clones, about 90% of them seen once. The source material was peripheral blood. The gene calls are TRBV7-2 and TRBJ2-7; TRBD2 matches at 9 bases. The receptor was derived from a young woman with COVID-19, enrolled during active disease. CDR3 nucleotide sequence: TGTGCCACCATGGAAGCGGGGGGCCCTTCCTACGAGCAGTACTTC. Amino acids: CATMEAGGPSYEQYF.